Sequencing of this TCR beta chain was carried out in a study of CXCR3-negative and CXCR3-positive naive CD8 T cells. The wider study: The TRB read total, about 135 million, broke down to about 1.5 +/- 0.3 million reads per library.

Notes on the study in general: Naive cells with CXCR3 showed TRB CDR3s that were more hydrophobic than those in CXCR3-negative naive cells. With respect to TRBV-TRBJ usage, naive CXCR3-negative and CXCR3-positive cells were similar; memory differed. Memory CD8+ cells showed much lower diversity, while both naive subsets displayed comparably high diversity.

Comments on this clonotype: Its specificity is unknown.

The authors made the TRB cDNA libraries by 5' RACE using UMI labels. Following a re-call of the 5' RACE reads, TCRdb has one entry per CDR3 protein and lacks DNA. The listing contains about 150,000 distinct CDR3 sequences. Germline V gene sequence: CDR1 MDHEN, CDR2 SYDVKM. The CDR3 has 14 residues. The chain recombines TRBV28 with TRBJ1-5. The sequenced sample consisted of naive CXCR3+ CD8+ T cells from blood. Noted subset: CD45RO-CCR7+CD27+CD95- naive CD8+ T cells expressing CXCR3 (TNR3+). The sequence was obtained from a human donor in good health. Some clones in this sample may be carry-over from other donors' samples. Here the CDR3 reads CASSFFGVQLPQHF.